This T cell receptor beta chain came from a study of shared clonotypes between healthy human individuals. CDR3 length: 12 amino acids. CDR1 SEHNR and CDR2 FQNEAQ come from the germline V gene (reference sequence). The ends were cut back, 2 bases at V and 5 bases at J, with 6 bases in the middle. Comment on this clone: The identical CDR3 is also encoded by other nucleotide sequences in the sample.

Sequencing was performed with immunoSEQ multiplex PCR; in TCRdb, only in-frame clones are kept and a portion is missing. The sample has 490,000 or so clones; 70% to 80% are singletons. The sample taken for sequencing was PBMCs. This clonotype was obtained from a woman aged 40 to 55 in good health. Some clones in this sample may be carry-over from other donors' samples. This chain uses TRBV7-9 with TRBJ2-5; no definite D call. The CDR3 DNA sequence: TGTGCCAGCAGCTTAAGTGGTGAGACCCAGTACTTC. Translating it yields CASSLSGETQYF.